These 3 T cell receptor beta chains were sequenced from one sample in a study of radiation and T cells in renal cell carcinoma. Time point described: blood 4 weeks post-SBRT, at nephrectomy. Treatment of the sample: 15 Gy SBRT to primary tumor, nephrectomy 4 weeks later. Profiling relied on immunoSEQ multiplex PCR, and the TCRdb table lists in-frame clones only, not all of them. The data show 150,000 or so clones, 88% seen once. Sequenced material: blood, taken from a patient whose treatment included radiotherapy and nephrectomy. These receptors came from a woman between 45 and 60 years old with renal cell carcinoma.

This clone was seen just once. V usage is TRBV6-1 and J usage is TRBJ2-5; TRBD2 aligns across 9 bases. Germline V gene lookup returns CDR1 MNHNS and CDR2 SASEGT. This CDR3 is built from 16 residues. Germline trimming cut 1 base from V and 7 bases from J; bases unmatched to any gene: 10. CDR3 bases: TGTGCCAGCAGTGAAGGTAGCGGGGGACCGAGTTGGACCCAGTACTTC. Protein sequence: CASSEGSGGPSWTQYF.

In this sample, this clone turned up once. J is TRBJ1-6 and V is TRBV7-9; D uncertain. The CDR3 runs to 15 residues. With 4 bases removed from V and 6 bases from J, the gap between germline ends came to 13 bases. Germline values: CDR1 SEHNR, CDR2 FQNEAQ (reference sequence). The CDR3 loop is CASSSSRVSNSPLHF. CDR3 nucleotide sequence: TGTGCCAGCAGCTCCAGCCGGGTTAGTAATTCACCCCTCCACTTT.

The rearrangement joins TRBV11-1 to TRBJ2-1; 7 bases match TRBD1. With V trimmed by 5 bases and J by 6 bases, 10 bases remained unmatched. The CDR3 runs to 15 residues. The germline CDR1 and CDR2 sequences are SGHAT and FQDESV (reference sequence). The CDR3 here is CASSPPGTAFNEQFF. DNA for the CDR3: TGTGCCAGCAGCCCACCCGGGACAGCGTTCAATGAGCAGTTCTTC.